The clone carrying this T cell receptor beta chain occurred many times. Its antigen is not known. With a duration under 2 months, the hyperthyroidism was newly diagnosed in patients aged 18 to 65. Criteria for exclusion of patients were uncontrolled infection, other autoimmune disease, pregnancy or lactation. Each 10 ml fresh peripheral blood draw supplied the PBMCs. The data were taken from a study of T cells in Graves' hyperthyroidism and ophthalmopathy. Findings and limits, study-wide: Most expanded thyroid clonotypes above 0.001 also appeared in blood.

The CDR3 length is 14 residues. Between the trimmed V and J ends, which lost 0 bases and 4 bases, there was a span of 8 bases. The V gene's germline CDR1 is SGDLS and CDR2 YYNGEE. RNA transcripts yielded amplified TCR beta CDR3 regions. The HTBI primer set drove a first-round RT-PCR of the TCR CDR3. MiXCR was run by TCRdb on the multiplex PCR reads, yielding one entry per CDR3 protein. The sample consists of about 480,000 distinct CDR3 sequences, approximately 15% of them appearing once. The specimen was blood. This sequence originates from a woman in her late teens or twenties with Graves' hyperthyroidism. V usage is TRBV9 and J usage is TRBJ1-3, with D unresolved. This CDR3 is CASSVAISGNTIYF. The CDR3 DNA sequence: TGTGCCAGCAGCGTAGCAATCTCGGGAAACACCATATATTTT.